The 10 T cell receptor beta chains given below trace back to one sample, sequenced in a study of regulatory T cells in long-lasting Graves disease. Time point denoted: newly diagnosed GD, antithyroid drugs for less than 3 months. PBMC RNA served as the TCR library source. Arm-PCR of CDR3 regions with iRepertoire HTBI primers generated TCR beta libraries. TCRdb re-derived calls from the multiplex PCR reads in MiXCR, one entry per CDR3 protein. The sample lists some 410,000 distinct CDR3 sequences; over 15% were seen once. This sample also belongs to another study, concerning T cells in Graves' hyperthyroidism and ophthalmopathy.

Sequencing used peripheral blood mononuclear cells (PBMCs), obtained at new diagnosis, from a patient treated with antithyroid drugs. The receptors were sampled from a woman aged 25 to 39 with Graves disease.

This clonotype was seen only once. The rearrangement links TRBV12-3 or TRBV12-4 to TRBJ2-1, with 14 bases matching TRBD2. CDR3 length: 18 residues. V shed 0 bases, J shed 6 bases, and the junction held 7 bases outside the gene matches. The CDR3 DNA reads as TGTGCCAGCAGTTTAGCCGGGACTAGCGGGAGCAGACTCAATGAGCAGTTCTTC. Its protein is CASSLAGTSGSRLNEQFF.

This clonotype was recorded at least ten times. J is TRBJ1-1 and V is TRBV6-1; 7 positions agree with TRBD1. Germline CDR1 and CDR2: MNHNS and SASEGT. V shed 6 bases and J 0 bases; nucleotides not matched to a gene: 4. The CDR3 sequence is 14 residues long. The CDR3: CASSQTGMNTEAFF. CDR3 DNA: TGTGCCAGCAGCCAGACAGGGATGAACACTGAAGCTTTCTTT.

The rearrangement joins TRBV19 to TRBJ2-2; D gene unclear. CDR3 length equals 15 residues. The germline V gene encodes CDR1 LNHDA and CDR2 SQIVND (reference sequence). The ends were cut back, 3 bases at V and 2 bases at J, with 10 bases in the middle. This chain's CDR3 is CASSMFTENTGELFF. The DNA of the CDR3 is TGTGCCAGTAGTATGTTCACAGAAAACACCGGGGAGCTGTTTTTT.

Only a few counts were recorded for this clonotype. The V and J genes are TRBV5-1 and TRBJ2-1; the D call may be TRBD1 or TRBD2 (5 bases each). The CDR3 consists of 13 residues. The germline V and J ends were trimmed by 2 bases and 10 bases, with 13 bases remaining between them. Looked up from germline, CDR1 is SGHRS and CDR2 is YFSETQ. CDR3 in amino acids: CASSFSRDQEQFF. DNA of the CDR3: TGCGCCAGCAGCTTCTCCCGGGACCAGGAGCAGTTCTTC.

The CDR3 loop reads CASSARGGGYGYTF. The CDR3 DNA follows: TGTGCCAGCAGCGCGCGAGGGGGCGGCTATGGCTACACCTTC. This chain joins TRBV7-9 and TRBJ1-2; the match to TRBD1 covers 7 bases. The V and J ends lost 5 bases and 4 bases, in that order; junction bases with no gene match: 7. In germline, CDR1 is SEHNR, CDR2 FQNEAQ (reference sequence). CDR3 length equals 14 residues. The full variable domain, completed using reference TRBV7-9 and TRBJ1-2, is DTGVSQNPRHKITKRGQNVTFRCDPISEHNRLYWYRQTLGQGPEFLTYFQNEAQLEKSRLLSDRFSAERPKGSFSTLEIQRTEQGDSAMYLCASSARGGGYGYTFGSGTRLTVV.

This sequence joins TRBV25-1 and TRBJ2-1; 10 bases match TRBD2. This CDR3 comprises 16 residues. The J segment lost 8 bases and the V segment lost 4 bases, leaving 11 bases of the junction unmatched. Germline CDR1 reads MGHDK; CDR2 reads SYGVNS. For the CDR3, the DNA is TGTGCCAGCAGTGCGCCCGGGACTAGCGCGCGGTATGAGCAGTTCTTC. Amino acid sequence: CASSAPGTSARYEQFF.

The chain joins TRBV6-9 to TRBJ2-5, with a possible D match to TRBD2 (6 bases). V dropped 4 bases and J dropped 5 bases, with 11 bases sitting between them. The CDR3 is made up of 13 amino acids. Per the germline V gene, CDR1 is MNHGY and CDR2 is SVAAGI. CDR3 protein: CASSLTREETQYF. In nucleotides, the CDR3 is TGTGCCAGCAGTTTGACTAGGGAGGAGACCCAGTACTTC.

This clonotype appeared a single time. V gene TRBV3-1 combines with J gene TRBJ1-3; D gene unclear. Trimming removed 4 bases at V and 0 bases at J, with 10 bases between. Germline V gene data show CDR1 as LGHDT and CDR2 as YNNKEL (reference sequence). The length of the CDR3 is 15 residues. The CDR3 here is CASSPMGDSGNTIYF. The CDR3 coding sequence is TGTGCCAGCAGCCCGATGGGAGACTCTGGAAACACCATATATTTT.

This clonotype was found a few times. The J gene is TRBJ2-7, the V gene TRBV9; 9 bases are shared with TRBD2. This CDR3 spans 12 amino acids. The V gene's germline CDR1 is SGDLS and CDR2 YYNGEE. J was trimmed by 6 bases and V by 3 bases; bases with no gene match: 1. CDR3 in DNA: TGTGCCAGCAGCGCTAGCGGGATCGAGCAGTACTTC. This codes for CASSASGIEQYF.

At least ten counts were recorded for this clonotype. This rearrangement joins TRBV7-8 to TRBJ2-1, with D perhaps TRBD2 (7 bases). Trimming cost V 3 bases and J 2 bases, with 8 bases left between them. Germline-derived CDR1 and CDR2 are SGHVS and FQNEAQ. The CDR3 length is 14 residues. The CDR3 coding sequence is TGTGCCAGCAGCTTGCGGGGGCCCTACAATGAGCAGTTCTTC. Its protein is CASSLRGPYNEQFF. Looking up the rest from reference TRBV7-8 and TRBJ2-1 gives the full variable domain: GAGVSQSPRYKVAKRGQDVALRCDPISGHVSLFWYQQALGQGPEFLTYFQNEAQLDKSGLPSDRFFAERPEGSVSTLKIQRTQQEDSAVYLCASSLRGPYNEQFFGPGTRLTVL.